The rows below give T cell receptor beta chains drawn from one sample of a study of blood T cell repertoires in COVID-19. Assay used: immunoSEQ multiplex PCR; TCRdb lists only in-frame clones, some missing. The sample contains roughly 45,000 clones, around 86% of which appear only once. Material for sequencing was peripheral blood. The receptor source for this set is a woman older than 75 with COVID-19, enrolled during active disease. The CDR3 runs from the conserved cysteine through the conserved F or W. A D gene is named only where the DNA matches it firmly.

j_call v_call cdr3_length d_call cdr3_nt cdr3_aa
TRBJ2-7 TRBV7-9 14 TRBD1 TGTGCCAGCAGCACGGACAGGAGCCCCTACGAGCAGTACTTC CASSTDRSPYEQYF
TRBJ2-3 TRBV5-5 18 TRBD2 TGTGCCAGCAGCCCCAGTGGGTTGCGGGAGAGGGGCACAGATACGCAGTATTTT CASSPSGLRERGTDTQYF
TRBJ1-1 TRBV11-2 14 . TGTGCCAGCAGCTTACGGGGGGGCATGACTGAAGCTTTCTTT CASSLRGGMTEAFF
TRBJ1-5 TRBV7-8 15 . TGTGCCAGCAGCTTAGCAGGGGCCAGCAATCAGCCCCAGCATTTT CASSLAGASNQPQHF
TRBJ2-4 TRBV20-1 11 . TGCAGTGTAGAGGGCCAAAACATTCAGTACTTC CSVEGQNIQYF
TRBJ1-2 TRBV6-5 15 TRBD1 TGTGCCAGCAACCCGGGACAGGGACATGGCTATGGCTACACCTTC CASNPGQGHGYGYTF
TRBJ1-5 TRBV18 15 TRBD1 TGTGCCAGCTCACCGGAACAGGGGGGGGAACAGCCCCAGCATTTT CASSPEQGGEQPQHF
TRBJ2-7 TRBV5-1 17 TRBD1 TGCGCCAGCAGCTTGGGGACGGGACGGACAGGGGGTCGGGAGCAGTACTTC CASSLGTGRTGGREQYF
TRBJ2-2 TRBV2 14 . TGTGCCAGCAGGGACTCTTCCTACGCCGGGGAGCTGTTTTTT CASRDSSYAGELFF
TRBJ1-1 TRBV10-3 16 TRBD1 TGTGCCATCAGTGATTACGGGACAGGGAAGGACACTGAAGCTTTCTTT CAISDYGTGKDTEAFF
TRBJ1-3 TRBV5-1 13 . TGCGCCAGCAGCTTGGCCGCTGGAAACACCATATATTTT CASSLAAGNTIYF
TRBJ2-7 TRBV20-1 15 . TGCAGTGCCAGTGAGGACAGCCGCAGCTCCTACGAGCAGTACTTC CSASEDSRSSYEQYF
TRBJ2-7 TRBV6-5 12 . TGTGCCAGCGGGGGGGCGCTTTACGAGCAGTACTTC CASGGALYEQYF
TRBJ1-4 TRBV6-5 14 . TGTGCCAGCAGTCGAGGGGGGGGTAATGAAAAACTGTTTTTT CASSRGGGNEKLFF
TRBJ2-3 TRBV6-5 15 TRBD2 TGTGCCAGCAGTCTCAGCGGGGGGGCTTCAGATACGCAGTATTTT CASSLSGGASDTQYF
TRBJ2-2 TRBV28 15 TRBD1 TGTGCCAGCAGGGACAGGGGGCGCCGAACCGGGGAGCTGTTTTTT CASRDRGRRTGELFF
TRBJ1-2 TRBV6-1 16 . TGTGCCAGCAGAGAACCGGGACGGACAGCTAACTATGGCTACACCTTC CASREPGRTANYGYTF
TRBJ1-4 TRBV7-9 12 . TGTGCCAGCAGCTCAGGGAGGAGGGGACTGTTTTTT CASSSGRRGLFF
TRBJ2-3 TRBV7-7 15 . TGTGCTAGCAGCTTGACATTGTTAAGCACAGATACGCAGTATTTT CASSLTLLSTDTQYF
TRBJ2-3 TRBV18 16 . TGTGCCAGCTCACCTAGGGCAGGGTCTGTCACAGATACGCAGTATTTT CASSPRAGSVTDTQYF
TRBJ2-3 TRBV29-1 13 TRBD1 TGCAGCGTTGAGACAGGGGGCGAAGATACGCAGTATTTT CSVETGGEDTQYF
TRBJ1-2 TRBV7-8 15 . TGTGCCAGCAGCTTAACAGGGACCGATTACTATGGCTACACCTTC CASSLTGTDYYGYTF
TRBJ2-1 TRBV6-2/TRBV6-3 15 TRBD2 TGTGCCAGCAGCCCCCAAGGGCGGGGGGGAGCTGAGCAGTTCTTC CASSPQGRGGAEQFF
TRBJ1-5 TRBV19 15 TRBD1 TGTGCCAGTAAACTAGACAGGGCGGAAAATCAGCCCCAGCATTTT CASKLDRAENQPQHF